A selection of T cell receptor beta chains follows, all from one sample in a study of CD8 T cells in Susac syndrome. MiXCR, run by TCRdb on the immunoSEQ multiplex PCR reads, gives a single entry per CDR3 protein. Of over 300,000 distinct CDR3 sequences in the sample, about 91% were seen once. Sequenced material: CD4+ T cells from PBMCs. Source of these receptors: a human donor with multiple sclerosis. Both conserved end residues are part of each CDR3. Each record gives: V gene, CDR3 protein.

>TRBV6-1
CASSPLTGVSGGNEQFF
>TRBV7-3
CASSRTPRGATTGELFF
>TRBV9
CASSVGSHQPQHF
>TRBV6-1
CASSPGTSGSMAKNIQYF
>TRBV7-9
CASSLEAGTEAFF
>TRBV2
CASRDGRKNEQFF
>TRBV15
CATSPVSSYNEQFF
>TRBV20-1
CSVPTDGTSGRAEFF
>TRBV30
CAWSGGTFSTEAFF
>TRBV6-5
CASSLRGTGVEKLFF
>TRBV27
CASSILGANVGDGYTF
>TRBV7-9
CASSLGLSNNEQFF
>TRBV7-9
CASSLGTGEAFF
>TRBV7-9
CASSPPGPNYGYTF
>TRBV4-2
CASSQRFRAAEQFF
>TRBV25-1
CASSETGAGRETQYF
>TRBV6-1
CASNPGTAYTGELFF
>TRBV24-1
CATTVHCPYEQYF
>TRBV5-4
CASSSGTGRSTGELFF
>TRBV30
CAWSVLAIYEQYF
>TRBV5-8
CASSWDRGLRGYTF
>TRBV11-2
CASSFGLSNYGYTF
>TRBV7-9
CASSFGTAYQPQHF
>TRBV7-2
CASSPTGLNTGELFF
>TRBV18
CASSPSTRGANVLTF
>TRBV12-3/TRBV12-4
CASSFYGNSNQPQHF
>TRBV7-3
CASSMGTANTEAFF
>TRBV12-3/TRBV12-4
CASSFGRVDRETQYF
>TRBV12-3/TRBV12-4
CASIPGLNTGELFF
>TRBV2
CASKRQGTSYEQYF
>TRBV29-1
CSAGGLAGGETQYF
>TRBV6-5
CASSTGRSYNEQFF
>TRBV20-1
CSASWGDNIQYF
>TRBV19
CASSAPGAPQRTEAFF
>TRBV2
CASTTGPDQPQHF
>TRBV20-1
CSARDLGYEQYF
>TRBV5-1
CASSSGTVGQETQYF
>TRBV12-3/TRBV12-4
CASSPREAILFF
>TRBV19
CASRSRDLGNTIYF
>TRBV7-3
CASTMGLGETQYF
>TRBV12-3/TRBV12-4
CASNPDEGGYTF
>TRBV29-1
CSVLTQPQHF
>TRBV7-6
CASSFRGRSTGELFF
>TRBV20-1
CSASLPYNEQFF
>TRBV5-4
CASSLEIDTDTQYF
>TRBV20-1
CSARDQGRGRSEEAFF
>TRBV6-5
CASSYSGTGPREQYF
>TRBV7-9
CASSLDRQGAQGYTF
>TRBV2
CASSEGWTGSSQPQHF
>TRBV19
CASSIPGQGVYEQYF
>TRBV7-3
CASSATSGVRTDTQYF
>TRBV7-9
CASSFIPSTSGGNTGELFF
>TRBV29-1
CSTRLGVNSDTEAFF